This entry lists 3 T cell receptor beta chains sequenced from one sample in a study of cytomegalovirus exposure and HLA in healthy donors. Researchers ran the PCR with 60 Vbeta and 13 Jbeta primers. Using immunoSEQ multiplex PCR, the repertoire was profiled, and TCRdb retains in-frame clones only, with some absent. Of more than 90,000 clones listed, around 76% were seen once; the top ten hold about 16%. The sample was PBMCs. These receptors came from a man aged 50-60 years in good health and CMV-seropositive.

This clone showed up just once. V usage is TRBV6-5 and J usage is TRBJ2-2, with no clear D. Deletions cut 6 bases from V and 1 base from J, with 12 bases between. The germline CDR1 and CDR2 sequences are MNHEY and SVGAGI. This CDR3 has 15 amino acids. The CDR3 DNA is TGTGCCAGCAGGAATGACAAGCTGAACACCGGGGAGCTGTTTTTT. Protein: CASRNDKLNTGELFF.

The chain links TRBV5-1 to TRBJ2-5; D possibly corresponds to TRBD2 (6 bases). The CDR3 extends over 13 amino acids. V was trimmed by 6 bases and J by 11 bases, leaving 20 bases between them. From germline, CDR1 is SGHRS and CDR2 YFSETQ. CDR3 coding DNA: TGCGCCAGCAATCCGGGGACGGGAGATCAGCAGTACTTC. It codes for CASNPGTGDQQYF.

CDR3: CASSQGQGALSYEQYF. For the CDR3, the DNA is TGCGCCAGCAGCCAAGGACAGGGGGCTCTTTCCTACGAGCAGTACTTC. The gene calls are TRBV4-1 and TRBJ2-5; 10 bases fit TRBD1. The J call may be wrong; the DNA end is better matched by TRBJ2-7. The CDR3 covers 16 residues. Germline V gene data show CDR1 as MGHRA and CDR2 as YSYEKL.